This T cell receptor (beta chain) was sequenced during a study of blood T cell repertoires in COVID-19. On the study more broadly: The United States, Italy and Spain supplied acute and convalescent COVID-19 samples.

This CDR3 contains 14 residues. Germline V gene lookup returns CDR1 LGHDT and CDR2 YNNKEL (reference sequence). V lost 1 base, J lost 4 bases, and 4 bases stayed unmatched. Profiled with immunoSEQ multiplex PCR; TCRdb holds only in-frame clones, not every one. The sample lists roughly 230,000 clones, 84% occurring once. The cohort comprised adults aged about 18 to 89 years residing in approximately 25 US areas. Participants' reported clinical history set cohort assignment. Recovered status applied to Cohort 3 donors who had two consecutive negative PCRs. It also applied to those with clearance or with symptom resolution.

This TCR derives from a man in his forties or fifties who had recovered from COVID-19. V usage is TRBV3-1 (or the pseudogene TRBV3-2) and J usage is TRBJ2-7; 7 bases fit TRBD1. The material sequenced was PBMCs or T cells enriched from blood (not recorded which). The CDR3 nucleotides are TGTGCCAGCAGCCAAGCGGGACAGCTATACGAGCAGTACTTC. Amino acid sequence: CASSQAGQLYEQYF.